A selection of T cell receptor beta chains follows, all from one sample in a study of shared T cell receptors in the human thymus. Here immunoSEQ multiplex PCR was the method, and the copy in TCRdb shows in-frame clones only, minus some. This sample has 450,000 to 650,000 clones, with 75% to 80% found just once. These data also formed part of another study, on human thymus T cells.

Sample: thymocytes. The origin of the receptors is a boy under two years old with a congenital heart defect. Both conserved end residues are trimmed from each CDR3.

J gene	V gene	CDR3 protein
TRBJ2-7	TRBV6-1	ASSATKASSYEQY
TRBJ2-7	TRBV7-9	ASGYRASGEYEQY
TRBJ2-2	TRBV10-2	ASSERGPNTGELF
TRBJ2-1	TRBV2	ASRSLAGGNEQF
TRBJ2-2	TRBV19	ASSIVEGNTGELF
TRBJ2-5	TRBV5-4	ASSLEPQGRRRQETQY
TRBJ2-7	TRBV14	ASSQGAEEGCEQY
TRBJ2-3	TRBV15	ATSRGTSGRALDTQY
TRBJ2-1	TRBV6-5	ASSPRTGYNEQF
TRBJ1-5	TRBV30	AWSVQGQGLVTQH
TRBJ2-3	TRBV27	ASTLSTGIGTDTQY
TRBJ2-7	TRBV10-3	AIKTSGRLDEQY
TRBJ2-7	TRBV7-9	ASSSGPGQGASYEQY
TRBJ2-1	TRBV27	ASQQGLIPYNEQF
TRBJ2-3	TRBV18	ASCLCGDDTQY
TRBJ1-1	TRBV5-6	ASSCRTGVV
TRBJ2-7	TRBV4-3	ASSQDLRGRASYEQY
TRBJ1-2	TRBV30	AWSGTGFYGYT
TRBJ2-5	TRBV5-8	ASSPGLAGVQETQY
TRBJ1-1	TRBV21-1	ASRSTRKNTEAF
TRBJ2-1	TRBV6-9	ASSYFPQLERTSSYNEQF
TRBJ2-7	TRBV10-3	AIGTLYEQY
TRBJ2-7	TRBV28	ASSAPGELYEQY
TRBJ2-2	TRBV4-2	ASSQDLIAGDTGELF
TRBJ1-1	TRBV5-1	ASSLGPPAGTEAF
TRBJ1-4	TRBV30	AWSATGGGGNHSWGLF
TRBJ2-1	TRBV4-3	ASSQETSGSLGEQF
TRBJ2-7	TRBV11-2	ASSFPSYEQY
TRBJ2-7	TRBV5-8	ASSRRGTSGSNEQY